The 12 T cell receptor beta chains in this list originate from one sample, sequenced in a study of T cell changes during pregnancy in multiple sclerosis. Libraries were prepared by immunoSEQ multiplex PCR; TCRdb keeps only in-frame clonotypes and omits some of them. The top ten clones hold about 0.38% of a sample with about 39,000 clones, around 93% of them seen once. The sequencing here drew on CD4+ T cells from peripheral blood mononuclear cells, taken after pregnancy. These receptors came from a female donor with multiple sclerosis, enrolled in a pregnancy study.

The CDR3 DNA reads as TGTGCCAGCAGCCAAGATTGGAGTAGCGGGGGTCACACCTACAATGAGCAGTTCTTC. It yields the protein CASSQDWSSGGHTYNEQFF. This sequence joins TRBV14 and TRBJ2-1; 9 positions agree with TRBD2. Per germline, CDR1 SGHDN and CDR2 FVKESK. The CDR3 has 19 residues. Trimming took 0 bases from V and 2 from J; bases not matched to a gene: 11.

The CDR3 here is CASTLSERNEQFF. The CDR3 coding sequence is TGCGCCAGCACGCTATCAGAGCGAAATGAGCAGTTCTTC. This chain uses TRBV5-1 with TRBJ2-1; D not resolved. The germline CDR1 and CDR2 sequences are SGHRS and YFSETQ. The V and J ends lost 6 bases and 7 bases respectively, with 14 bases between them. The CDR3 totals 13 residues.

The rearrangement links TRBV7-2 to TRBJ2-3, with 8 positions matching TRBD2. The CDR3 spans 17 residues. The V gene end was trimmed by 1 base and the J gene end by 2 bases; junction bases not matched to a gene: 8. Germline V CDR1 and CDR2: SGHTA, FQGNSA. CDR3 loop: CASSLGLSGASTDTQYF. CDR3 bases: TGTGCCAGCAGCTTAGGCCTTAGCGGGGCCTCCACAGATACGCAGTATTTT. Complete variable domain (other parts from reference TRBV7-2 and TRBJ2-3): GAGVSQSPSNKVTEKGKDVELRCDPISGHTALYWYRQSLGQGLEFLIYFQGNSAPDKSGLPSDRFSAERTGGSVSTLTIQRTQQEDSAVYLCASSLGLSGASTDTQYFGPGTRLTVL.

The chain is built from TRBV2 and TRBJ1-5; 10 bases agree with TRBD1. The length of the CDR3 is 15 residues. Germline V gives CDR1 SNHLY, CDR2 FYNNEI. After removal of 10 bases from V and 6 bases from J, the junction contained 12 bases not matched to a gene. The CDR3 spells CATTLDRGSGQPQHF. CDR3 in DNA: TGTGCCACCACCTTGGACAGGGGGAGTGGTCAGCCCCAGCATTTT.

The rearrangement uses TRBV29-1 and TRBJ1-2; 7 positions agree with TRBD1. The CDR3 is made up of 12 amino acids. J lost 4 bases, V lost 7 bases, and 6 bases had no gene match. Germline V gene lookup returns CDR1 SQVTM and CDR2 ANQGSEA. The CDR3 loop reads CSARDSIYGYTF. Written as DNA, the CDR3 is TGCAGCGCCCGGGACAGCATCTATGGCTACACCTTC.

The V gene is TRBV6-9, the J gene TRBJ2-7, with 7 bases that match TRBD2. Trimming removed 7 bases from V and 8 bases from J; junction bases left unmatched: 11. This CDR3 is 13 amino acids long. The germline V gene has CDR1 MNHGY and CDR2 SVAAGI. This CDR3 reads CASTGLGPTQQYF. DNA of the CDR3: TGTGCCAGCACTGGACTAGGGCCTACGCAGCAGTACTTC.

The chain joins TRBV18 to TRBJ1-4; no reliable D call. The CDR3 runs 15 residues. V was shortened by 5 bases and J by 8 bases, with 18 bases between the two germline ends. The germline CDR1 and CDR2 sequences are KGHSH and LQKENI. The CDR3 is CASSDTAGRKEKLFF. The CDR3 nucleotides read TGTGCCAGCTCAGATACGGCGGGGAGAAAGGAAAAACTGTTTTTT.

The rearrangement uses TRBV10-1 and TRBJ1-2; TRBD1 matches at 7 bases. Per germline, CDR1 WNHNN and CDR2 SYGVQD (reference sequence). The CDR3 extends over 13 amino acids. J gave up 8 bases and V 4 bases, and 7 bases lay outside the gene matches. The CDR3 nucleotides read TGCGCCAGCAGTGCTGACAGGGTATTCGGCTACACCTTC. Translated, it gives CASSADRVFGYTF.

The chain has TRBV11-3 and TRBJ2-3; possible D gene TRBD2, 5 bases. With 4 bases removed from V and 9 bases from J, the gap between germline ends came to 17 bases. Germline V gives CDR1 SGHNT, CDR2 YENEEA. This CDR3 is 14 amino acids long. CDR3 protein: CASSSVGGSGTQYF. CDR3 coding DNA: TGTGCCAGCAGCTCGGTCGGCGGATCGGGAACGCAGTATTTT.

The J gene is TRBJ2-5, the V gene TRBV5-4, with 8 bases that match TRBD1. The CDR3 runs to 18 residues. The V gene's germline CDR1 is SGHNT and CDR2 YYREEE (reference sequence). Trimming removed 4 bases from V and 4 bases from J; junction bases left unmatched: 18. The CDR3 sequence: CASSDKTTGTGGLETQYF. The DNA of the CDR3 is TGTGCCAGCAGCGACAAAACCACCGGGACAGGAGGATTAGAGACCCAGTACTTC.

This clone appeared a single time. The CDR3: CASSVLVRGTTDTQYF. Here the CDR3 DNA reads TGTGCCAGCAGCGTATTGGTTCGGGGGACTACAGATACGCAGTATTTT. The chain links TRBV9 to TRBJ2-3; TRBD2 might be the D (6 bases). Germline V gene sequence: CDR1 SGDLS, CDR2 YYNGEE. V lost 1 base and J lost 3, with 15 bases in between. CDR3 length equals 16 residues.

The genes are TRBV5-4 and TRBJ2-3, with 7 bases that match TRBD1. Trimming cost V 4 bases and J 3 bases; bases outside gene matches: 11. CDR3 length equals 16 residues. Looked up from germline, CDR1 is SGHNT and CDR2 is YYREEE (reference sequence). Here the CDR3 reads CASSPLAGGMTDTQYF. The CDR3 coding sequence is TGTGCCAGCAGCCCTTTGGCAGGGGGAATGACAGATACGCAGTATTTT. Filled out from reference TRBV5-4 and TRBJ2-3, the complete variable domain reads ETGVTQSPTHLIKTRGQQVTLRCSSQSGHNTVSWYQQALGQGPQFIFQYYREEENGRGNFPPRFSGLQFPNYSSELNVNALELDDSALYLCASSPLAGGMTDTQYFGPGTRLTVL.